This T cell receptor (beta chain) comes out of a study of cytomegalovirus exposure and HLA in healthy donors. This clone has just one count. In the PCR, 60 Vbeta and 13 Jbeta primers were used. Clones were read by immunoSEQ multiplex PCR, and TCRdb kept only the in-frame ones, dropping some. In the table there are hundreds of thousands of clones, around 79% of which are singletons. Specimen: PBMCs. The sequence was collected from a man between 18 and 29 years old in good health and CMV-seronegative.

CDR3 coding DNA: TGTGCCTGGAGGGCCCTCACCGGCGGATTGTACAATGAGCAGTTCTTC. This gives the protein CAWRALTGGLYNEQFF. The V call is TRBV30, the J call TRBJ2-1; D is ambiguous. CDR1 GTSNPN and CDR2 SVGIG come from the germline V gene (reference sequence). The CDR3 consists of 16 residues. V was trimmed by 3 bases and J by 4 bases, leaving 19 bases between them.